These 8 T cell receptor beta chains came from one sample sequenced in a study of T cell responses to AZD1222 COVID-19 vaccine. Produced via immunoSEQ multiplex PCR; TCRdb's table is partial and in-frame only. The data contain roughly 120,000 clones, roughly 84% of them singletons. The sequences come from peripheral blood, collected on day 0 of AZD1222 vaccination. The origin of the receptors is an adult in good health.

This clone showed up just a few times. The chain recombines TRBV5-3 with TRBJ2-7; D remains ambiguous. TRBV5-3 is known as an ORF, though its function is uncertain. The CDR3 consists of 14 residues. The V end lost 1 base, the J end lost 1 base, and 9 bases lay between the germline ends. CDR3 DNA sequence: TGTGCCAGAAGCTTGTGTAACAGATCCTACGAGCAGTACTTC. The encoded protein is CARSLCNRSYEQYF.

The rearrangement uses TRBV11-2 and TRBJ1-1, with D hard to call. The CDR3 spans 13 residues. V lost 5 bases and J 8 bases, leaving 15 bases between the germline ends. Per germline, CDR1 SGHAT and CDR2 FQNNGV. DNA for the CDR3: TGTGCCAGCAGCCCGGGGTTCGGAATGGAAGCTTTCTTT. Its translation: CASSPGFGMEAFF.

V is TRBV27 and J is TRBJ2-7; 7 bases align to TRBD1. Germline-derived CDR1 and CDR2 are MNHEY and SMNVEV (reference sequence). This CDR3 has 14 amino acids. J lost 5 bases, V lost 8 bases, and 12 bases had no gene match. The CDR3 loop reads CASRRTGANDEQYF. The CDR3 DNA sequence: TGTGCCAGCCGTAGAACAGGGGCTAATGACGAGCAGTACTTC.

The V and J genes are TRBV21-1 and TRBJ1-2. TRBV21-1 is shown as a pseudogene. The CDR3 loop spans 14 amino acids. CDR3 sequence (DNA): TGTGCCAGCAGCAAAAGGGCAGACTCCTATGGCTACACCTTC. Protein: CASSKRADSYGYTF.

The chain joins TRBV2 to TRBJ2-1; D may correspond to TRBD1 or TRBD2 (6 bases each). The CDR3 spans 14 residues. From germline, CDR1 is SNHLY and CDR2 FYNNEI. Trimming removed 4 bases from V and 4 bases from J, with 11 bases in between. The CDR3 is CASSAQGGYNEQFF. Written as DNA, the CDR3 is TGTGCCAGCAGTGCCCAAGGGGGGTACAATGAGCAGTTCTTC.

The V gene is TRBV3-1 (or the pseudogene TRBV3-2), the J gene TRBJ1-1; 7 nucleotides agree with TRBD1. The CDR3 extends over 14 amino acids. J was trimmed by 4 bases and V by 6 bases; bases with no gene match: 8. Germline CDR1 LGHDT, CDR2 YNNKEL (reference sequence). The DNA of the CDR3 is TGTGCCAGCAGGGGTACAGGGGAGGGCACTGAAGCTTTCTTT. Translating it yields CASRGTGEGTEAFF.

The CDR3 sequence: CASSTTGGTEAFF. CDR3 DNA: TGTGCCAGCAGTACGACAGGGGGTACTGAAGCTTTCTTT. This sequence joins TRBV6-5 and TRBJ1-1; 9 bases line up with TRBD1. Germline values: CDR1 MNHEY, CDR2 SVGAGI. The CDR3 runs to 13 residues. The ends lost 5 bases at V and 5 bases at J; junction bases unmatched: 3.

V and J are TRBV19 and TRBJ1-2; D gene ambiguous. CDR1 and CDR2 (germline): LNHDA, SQIVND (reference sequence). Trimming pared 3 bases from V and 3 bases from J, leaving 17 bases between. The CDR3 consists of 16 residues. CDR3 in amino acids: CASSMGYRAPHYGYTF. The CDR3 nucleotides read TGTGCCAGTAGTATGGGGTATAGGGCACCGCACTATGGCTACACCTTC.